These 26 T cell receptor beta chains came from one sample sequenced in a study of blood T cell repertoires in COVID-19. Here immunoSEQ multiplex PCR was the method, and the copy in TCRdb shows in-frame clones only, minus some. The table records under 200,000 clones, roughly four fifths of them present only once. Sequenced sample: peripheral blood. These receptors were taken from a woman between 35 and 50 years old with acute or convalescent COVID-19.

There are many counts of this clone. The J gene is TRBJ2-3, the V gene TRBV6-6; 9 nucleotides align to TRBD2. This CDR3 comprises 14 residues. V was pared by 5 bases and J by 2 bases, with 2 bases of the junction left unmatched. Germline CDR1 is MNHNY and CDR2 is SVGAGI (reference sequence). CDR3 in DNA: TGTGCCAGCAGTCGACTAGCGGCCACAGATACGCAGTATTTT. Encoded protein: CASSRLAATDTQYF.

This sequence joins TRBV6-5 and TRBJ2-1, with TRBD2 matching 14 bases. With V trimmed by 6 bases and J by 9 bases, 4 bases remained unmatched. This CDR3 region has 14 residues. Germline CDR1 MNHEY, CDR2 SVGAGI. CDR3 DNA sequence: TGTGCCAGCAGCGGGACTAGCGGGAGATTTGAGCAGTTCTTC. Amino acids: CASSGTSGRFEQFF.

The rearrangement uses TRBV3-1 (or the pseudogene TRBV3-2) and TRBJ2-1; 8 bases are shared with TRBD1. Germline loops: CDR1 LGHDT, CDR2 YNNKEL (reference sequence). The CDR3 loop spans 15 amino acids. The trim removed 5 bases at V and 8 bases at J, leaving 11 bases unmatched. CDR3 nucleotide sequence: TGTGCCAGCAGCTACTCCCCGGACAGGGCCTATGAGCAGTTCTTC. It specifies CASSYSPDRAYEQFF.

This clone was observed a single time. The V gene is TRBV28, the J gene TRBJ2-7, with D possibly TRBD1 on 6 matching bases. This CDR3 spans 12 amino acids. V was cut by 5 bases and J by 9 bases, with 14 bases left in between. CDR1 and CDR2 (germline): MDHEN, SYDVKM. The CDR3 DNA is TGTGCCAGCAGTATGAGACAGGCTGCGCAGTACTTC. This encodes CASSMRQAAQYF.

The CDR3 protein is CASRAPGLADTDTQYF. CDR3 bases: TGTGCCAGCAGGGCTCCGGGACTAGCGGACACAGATACGCAGTATTTT. The chain joins TRBV2 to TRBJ2-3, with 11 positions matching TRBD2. The V gene end was trimmed by 6 bases and the J gene end by 2 bases; junction bases not matched to a gene: 7. The germline gives CDR1 SNHLY, CDR2 FYNNEI. The CDR3 covers 16 residues. Full variable domain (outside the CDR3, taken from reference TRBV2 and TRBJ2-3): EPEVTQTPSHQVTQMGQEVILRCVPISNHLYFYWYRQILGQKVEFLVSFYNNEISEKSEIFDDQFSVERPDGSNFTLKIRSTKLEDSAMYFCASRAPGLADTDTQYFGPGTRLTVL.

V and J are TRBV28 and TRBJ1-2; tentatively, D is TRBD1 (5 bases). Looked up from germline, CDR1 is MDHEN and CDR2 is SYDVKM. With 0 bases removed from V and 6 bases from J, the gap between germline ends came to 8 bases. The CDR3 consists of 13 residues. CDR3 amino acids: CASSLWQGHGYTF. DNA for the CDR3: TGTGCCAGCAGTTTATGGCAGGGCCATGGCTACACCTTC.

This rearrangement joins TRBV30 to TRBJ2-7; no firm D call. V was trimmed by 0 bases and J by 3 bases, leaving 6 bases between them. Germline values: CDR1 GTSNPN, CDR2 SVGIG (reference sequence). The CDR3 runs 12 residues. This chain's CDR3 is CAWSVLYYEQYF. The CDR3 coding sequence is TGTGCCTGGAGTGTACTTTACTACGAGCAGTACTTC.

The chain carries TRBV11-2 and TRBJ2-1; D is ambiguous. V was trimmed by 2 bases and J by 7 bases, leaving 9 bases between them. This CDR3 has 13 amino acids. Germline V gene lookup returns CDR1 SGHAT and CDR2 FQNNGV. The CDR3 is CASSLWSRNEQFF. CDR3 DNA sequence: TGTGCCAGCAGCTTATGGTCGAGGAATGAGCAGTTCTTC.

DNA for the CDR3: TGTGCCAGCAGTTTAACCGGGGTCCCTCCCTACGAGCAGTACTTC. Its translation: CASSLTGVPPYEQYF. The V call is TRBV27, the J call TRBJ2-7; tentative D call: TRBD2 (5 bases). In germline, CDR1 is MNHEY, CDR2 SMNVEV (reference sequence). V lost 2 bases and J lost 2, with 13 bases in between. The CDR3 runs to 15 residues.

This clone showed up just a few times. The chain is built from TRBV19 and TRBJ1-1; 7 bases are shared with TRBD1. This CDR3 contains 14 residues. Losses at the gene ends were 3 bases for V and 7 bases for J; bases not matched to a gene: 8. The germline CDR1 and CDR2 sequences are LNHDA and SQIVND (reference sequence). The CDR3 reads CASSIRGDGREAFF. Here the CDR3 DNA reads TGTGCCAGTAGTATCAGGGGGGACGGCCGTGAAGCTTTCTTT.

The rearrangement uses TRBV19 and TRBJ1-3; 7 bases align to TRBD1. The CDR3 loop spans 18 amino acids. The V and J ends lost 4 bases and 4 bases, in that order; junction bases with no gene match: 16. Germline values: CDR1 LNHDA, CDR2 SQIVND (reference sequence). CDR3 DNA: TGTGCCAGTAGTAGCAAGGGACAGCAGCATACCACCGGAAACACCATATATTTT. It translates to CASSSKGQQHTTGNTIYF. Combining the CDR3 with reference TRBV19 and TRBJ1-3 gives the whole variable domain DGGITQSPKYLFRKEGQNVTLSCEQNLNHDAMYWYRQDPGQGLRLIYYSQIVNDFQKGDIAEGYSVSREKKESFPLTVTSAQKNPTAFYLCASSSKGQQHTTGNTIYFGEGSWLTVV.

This chain links TRBV6-5 with TRBJ2-1; 7 nucleotides match TRBD2. Germline CDR1 reads MNHEY; CDR2 reads SVGAGI. V lost 7 bases and J lost 10; bases outside the gene matches: 16. The CDR3 contains 15 residues. In DNA form, the CDR3 reads TGTGCCAGCACCCCTAAGACTAGCAGTTCAAAAGAGCAGTTCTTC. This gives the protein CASTPKTSSSKEQFF.

The chain carries TRBV7-2 and TRBJ1-1; D gene unclear. Germline CDR1 and CDR2: SGHTA and FQGNSA. This CDR3 has 14 residues. Trimming took 7 bases from V and 4 from J, leaving 16 bases between them. CDR3 sequence: CASTNLYRGTEAFF. The CDR3 nucleotides read TGTGCCAGCACTAACTTATACCGGGGCACTGAAGCTTTCTTT.

CDR3 DNA sequence: TGTGCCAGCAGCTTGAACAGGATTTCAGATACGCAGTATTTT. It translates to CASSLNRISDTQYF. The chain couples TRBV7-2 to TRBJ2-3; TRBD1 is a possible D gene (5 bases). The CDR3 has 14 amino acids. V gave up 3 bases and J gave up 4 bases, with 11 bases separating them. CDR1 is SGHTA and CDR2 is FQGNSA in the germline V gene.

CDR3 bases: TGTGCCAGCAGTCCCCCAGGGGTTTCACCCCTCCACTTT. It translates to CASSPPGVSPLHF. The V call is TRBV28, the J call TRBJ1-6; possibly TRBD1 for D (6 bases). Germline loops: CDR1 MDHEN, CDR2 SYDVKM. The CDR3 has 13 residues. V was cut by 5 bases and J by 9 bases, with 11 bases left in between.

The chain links TRBV28 to TRBJ1-6, with D maybe TRBD1 (5 bases). CDR3 length equals 16 residues. Trimming stripped 3 bases from V and 9 bases from J, with 18 bases between. CDR1 and CDR2 from the germline V gene are MDHEN and SYDVKM. CDR3 nucleotides: TGTGCCAGCAGTTTTACTCCACCGACAGCGGGTTCACCCCTCCACTTT. Translating gives CASSFTPPTAGSPLHF.

This chain joins TRBV18 and TRBJ1-1, with 12 nucleotides matching TRBD1. The V and J ends lost 6 bases and 3 bases, in that order; junction bases with no gene match: 8. Germline V gene sequence: CDR1 KGHSH, CDR2 LQKENI. This CDR3 has 16 residues. The DNA for the CDR3 is TGTGCCAGCTCCCCTGGGACAGGGGGCGGTGACACTGAAGCTTTCTTT. Amino acids: CASSPGTGGGDTEAFF.

This clone was counted once. The chain employs TRBV24-1 and TRBJ2-1; 7 bases are a match to TRBD1. J lost 0 bases, V lost 2 bases, and 9 bases had no gene match. The germline CDR1 and CDR2 sequences are KGHDR and SFDVKD. The CDR3 totals 18 residues. This CDR3 is CATSDSTPQGSSYNEQFF. DNA for the CDR3: TGTGCCACCAGTGATTCGACCCCACAGGGGAGCTCCTACAATGAGCAGTTCTTC.

V usage is TRBV24-1 and J usage is TRBJ2-1, with TRBD1 identical over 8 bases. V shed 9 bases, J shed 8 bases, and the junction held 8 bases outside the gene matches. CDR1 and CDR2 (germline): KGHDR, SFDVKD. The CDR3 length is 13 residues. CDR3 DNA: TGTGCCACCCTGAACCCAGGGGGCGATGAGCAGTTCTTC. Translated, it gives CATLNPGGDEQFF.

V is TRBV5-1 and J is TRBJ2-7; maybe TRBD2 (7 bases). Germline V gene data show CDR1 as SGHRS and CDR2 as YFSETQ. The ends were cut back, 6 bases at V and 1 base at J, with 8 bases in the middle. The length of the CDR3 is 12 residues. The CDR3 sequence is CASKGGSYEQYF. The DNA of the CDR3 is TGCGCCAGCAAGGGGGGGTCCTACGAGCAGTACTTC.

The V gene is TRBV6-1, the J gene TRBJ2-5; maybe TRBD1 (6 bases). The CDR3 is 13 amino acids. Germline CDR1 MNHNS, CDR2 SASEGT. V lost 1 base and J lost 9, with 12 bases in between. In DNA, the CDR3 is TGTGCCAGCAGTGAAGGGGACAAGTCAGCCCAGTACTTC. Its protein is CASSEGDKSAQYF.

This chain connects TRBV5-5 to TRBJ1-1; D is ambiguous. The germline gives CDR1 SGHKS, CDR2 YYEKEE (reference sequence). Trimming removed 2 bases from V and 8 bases from J, with 10 bases in between. The CDR3 is made up of 12 amino acids. For the CDR3, the DNA is TGTGCCAGCAGCTTTAGGGAGGGAGAAGCTTTCTTT. Translating it yields CASSFREGEAFF.

This clone was found once. The chain has TRBV7-9 and TRBJ1-4; possible D gene TRBD1, 5 bases. Trimming pared 0 bases from V and 5 bases from J, leaving 7 bases between. The CDR3 runs 14 residues. Germline CDR1 reads SEHNR; CDR2 reads FQNEAQ (reference sequence). The CDR3 loop reads CASSLAAGNEKLFF. Written as DNA, the CDR3 is TGTGCCAGCAGCTTAGCGGCAGGGAATGAAAAACTGTTTTTT.

V gene TRBV5-4 combines with J gene TRBJ2-7; possibly TRBD1 for D (5 bases). Germline CDR1 and CDR2: SGHNT and YYREEE (reference sequence). V lost 4 bases and J lost 5, with 16 bases in between. The CDR3 runs 14 residues. The CDR3 sequence: CASSGRASQDEQYF. CDR3 DNA: TGTGCCAGCAGCGGGCGCGCCTCACAGGACGAGCAGTACTTC.

V is TRBV6-2 or TRBV6-3 and J is TRBJ2-1; maybe TRBD2 (5 bases). CDR3 length equals 14 residues. V lost 2 bases and J lost 8, with 13 bases in between. Germline values: CDR1 MNHEY, CDR2 SVGEGT. The CDR3 DNA reads TGTGCCAGCAGTTACCCACTAGTGGCGGATGAGCAGTTCTTC. Amino acids: CASSYPLVADEQFF.

This sequence joins TRBV30 and TRBJ1-5; the D gene is possibly TRBD1 (5 bases). Germline values: CDR1 GTSNPN, CDR2 SVGIG (reference sequence). This CDR3 region has 15 residues. V lost 1 base and J lost 4, with 14 bases in between. The chain's CDR3 is CAWSGQFFGNQPQHF. CDR3 bases: TGTGCCTGGAGTGGACAGTTTTTTGGGAATCAGCCCCAGCATTTT.